This T cell receptor beta chain comes out of a study of shared clonotypes between healthy human individuals. Study as a whole: Aged between 18 and 49, the donors were a couple of women and three men.

Regarding this clone: Other nucleotide sequences from this sample produce the same CDR3.

Unmatched junction bases numbered 5, after V lost 6 bases and J lost 4 bases. The CDR3 is made up of 13 amino acids. CDR1 is MDHEN, CDR2 SYDVKM, per germline. The assay used deep level. Per the original methods: ImmunoSEQ output lacked quality scores and full-length reads, limiting matched filtering. The repertoire was sequenced with immunoSEQ multiplex PCR; TCRdb's copy has only in-frame clones and lacks some. V and J calls and clone size are as listed in that table; D and trimming were resolved from the DNA. The sample consists of about 710,000 clones, just under 75% of them appearing once. This sequence was found in a woman aged 25 to 45 in good health. V usage is TRBV28 and J usage is TRBJ1-1; 7 bases are shared with TRBD1. The material sequenced was memory CD4+ T cells sorted from blood. Subset given: CD45RA-negative fraction. In DNA, the CDR3 is TGTGCCAGCAGCCCCCCAGGGGGCACTGAAGCTTTCTTT. Residues: CASSPPGGTEAFF. Complete variable domain (other parts from reference TRBV28 and TRBJ1-1): DVKVTQSSRYLVKRTGEKVFLECVQDMDHENMFWYRQDPGLGLRLIYFSYDVKMKEKGDIPEGYSVSREKKERFSLILESASTNQTSMYLCASSPPGGTEAFFGQGTRLTVV.